These T cell receptor beta chains were read from a single sample in a study of T cells in Graves' hyperthyroidism and ophthalmopathy. MiXCR was run by TCRdb on the multiplex PCR reads, yielding one entry per CDR3 protein. The repertoire holds about 410,000 distinct CDR3 sequences, with under 15% as singletons. The material sequenced was blood. These receptors were obtained from a man aged 18 to 30 with Graves' ophthalmopathy. The CDR3 runs from the conserved cysteine through the conserved F or W. D genes are given only for firm matches. Expanded clones are given a class, and other clones once, few, many or no size at all.

j_call v_call clone_size d_call cdr3_nt cdr3_aa
TRBJ2-5 TRBV7-9 many - TGTGCCAGCAGCTCGCTTGGGACCCAGTACTTC CASSSLGTQYF
TRBJ2-3 TRBV6-1 many - TGTGCCAGCAGTGTCCGGCCCTCAGGCGCAGATACGCAGTATTTT CASSVRPSGADTQYF
TRBJ1-1 TRBV20-1 - - TGCAGTGCTCGGGGTGATGATGAAGCTTTCTTT CSARGDDEAFF
TRBJ1-1 TRBV25-1 few TRBD1 TGTGCCAGCCGACAGGGGATAAGCACTGAAGCTTTCTTT CASRQGISTEAFF
TRBJ2-7 TRBV5-1 many - TGCGCCAGCAGCTTGTCCCGGGACATCAGGTCCTACGAGCAGTACTTC CASSLSRDIRSYEQYF
TRBJ1-1 TRBV9 few - TGTGCCAGCAGCGTAGCTACGAGGGGAGTCTCCACTGAAGCTTTCTTT CASSVATRGVSTEAFF
TRBJ2-7 TRBV5-1 many - TGCGCCAGCAGCCCGGGACTCCATCCGGCCTACGAGCAGTACTTC CASSPGLHPAYEQYF
TRBJ2-3 TRBV7-9 few - TGTGCCAGCAGCATATCGGAACCCCAGCTACTGAGGCAGTATTTT CASSISEPQLLRQYF
TRBJ1-1 TRBV20-1 few - TGCAGTGCTAGGGTTTGGCAGGGTTTTTCTGAAGCTTTCTTT CSARVWQGFSEAFF
TRBJ1-4 TRBV19 - TRBD1 TGTGCCAGTAGTATAATCCCCGACAGGGGAGGGGAAAAACTGTTTTTT CASSIIPDRGGEKLFF
TRBJ1-1 TRBV25-1 few - TGTGCCAGCAGCAGGGAAATGACTGAAGCTTTCTTT CASSREMTEAFF
TRBJ2-3 TRBV12-3/TRBV12-4 many TRBD1 TGTGCCAGCAGCACTCAACCCGACAGGGCCAGCACAGATACGCAGTATTTT CASSTQPDRASTDTQYF
TRBJ2-3 TRBV25-1 few - TGTGCCAGCAGTGAATATCCTAGACAGTTCACAGATACGCAGTATTTT CASSEYPRQFTDTQYF
TRBJ2-7 TRBV30 many TRBD2 TGTGCCTGGAGGGGAGGGCCCTACGAGCAGTACTTC CAWRGGPYEQYF
TRBJ2-1 TRBV7-9 few - TGTGCCAGCAGCTTTTTTGGAGGCGAACATCACAATGAGCAGTTCTTC CASSFFGGEHHNEQFF
TRBJ2-5 TRBV11-1 many - TGTGCCAGCAGCCTCGGGACCGAAGAGACCCAGTACTTC CASSLGTEETQYF
TRBJ2-4 TRBV6-1 many - TGTGCCAGCAGTGAATACTCAACCGACCTAGCCAAAAACATTCAGTACTTC CASSEYSTDLAKNIQYF
TRBJ1-6 TRBV11-1 few - TGTGCCAGCCGGGACACTTATAATTCACCCCTCCACTTT CASRDTYNSPLHF
TRBJ1-6 TRBV20-1 few - TGCAGTGCTAGGAGCGGGGCTCAGGATAATTCACCCCTCCACTTT CSARSGAQDNSPLHF
TRBJ2-3 TRBV7-8 many TRBD1 TGTGCCAGCAGCTCGGGACAGACCTACACAGATACGCAGTATTTT CASSSGQTYTDTQYF
TRBJ2-5 TRBV10-3 many - TGTGCCATCAGTGAGTCCGCTGAGACCCAGTACTTC CAISESAETQYF
TRBJ2-7 TRBV6-1 many - TGTGCCAGCATCGGGACGGGACTTGGGGAGCAGTACTTC CASIGTGLGEQYF
TRBJ1-1 TRBV6-1 few - TGTGCCAGCAGGAGGGTCATGAACACTGAAGCTTTCTTT CASRRVMNTEAFF
TRBJ2-5 TRBV4-1 many - TGCGCCAGCAGCCCCTGGGGACAAGAGACCCAGTACTTC CASSPWGQETQYF
TRBJ2-5 TRBV20-1 many - TGCAGTGCAGGGGATTCGTCGGGGGCTCCTCAAGGGACCCAGTACTTC CSAGDSSGAPQGTQYF
TRBJ1-1 TRBV4-1 - - TGCGCCAGCAGCCTTCACCGAGGACGGGTGAACACTGAAGCTTTCTTT CASSLHRGRVNTEAFF
TRBJ1-3 TRBV12-3/TRBV12-4 - - TGTGCCAGCAGACACCCGCAGGGGTCTGGAAACACCATATATTTT CASRHPQGSGNTIYF
TRBJ1-2 TRBV5-6 few - TGTGCCAGTCAATTGGCGGGCAAATATGGCTACACCTTC CASQLAGKYGYTF
TRBJ2-3 TRBV11-1 many - TGTGCCAGCAGCTTTAACGGCGGCCGTGTGACAGATACGCAGTATTTT CASSFNGGRVTDTQYF
TRBJ2-5 TRBV30 few - TGTGCCTGGAGTCTGAGCCCAGGGACCCAGTACTTC CAWSLSPGTQYF
TRBJ2-5 TRBV7-9 many - TGTGCCAGCACCTGGGCTTACCAAGAGACCCAGTACTTC CASTWAYQETQYF
TRBJ2-7 TRBV12-3/TRBV12-4 many TRBD1 TGTGCCAGCAGTTTAGCGGGGGACAGGGGCCACGAGCAGTACTTC CASSLAGDRGHEQYF
TRBJ2-5 TRBV10-3 - - TGTGCCATCAGGCTGGGGCCAAACCCGTACCAAGAGACCCAGTACTTC CAIRLGPNPYQETQYF
TRBJ1-6 TRBV20-1 - TRBD1 TGCAGTGCCTCGGACAGGGTCGATTCACCCCTCCACTTT CSASDRVDSPLHF
TRBJ2-1 TRBV24-1 many TRBD1 TGTGCCACCAGTTCCGGACAGGGGAACTACAATGAGCAGTTCTTC CATSSGQGNYNEQFF
TRBJ1-2 TRBV5-5 - - TGTGCCAGCAGCTTGGCGGACAACTATGGCTACACCTTC CASSLADNYGYTF
TRBJ2-5 TRBV11-2 many - TGTGCCAGCAGCTCCGGGGGAGGAGAGACCCAGTACTTC CASSSGGGETQYF
TRBJ1-2 TRBV7-6 - - TGTGCCAGCACTGACAGGTCGGGTGGCTACACCTTC CASTDRSGGYTF
TRBJ2-2 TRBV11-1 many - TGTGCCAGCAGCAGGAGAGGCTCGAACACCGGGGAGCTGTTTTTT CASSRRGSNTGELFF
TRBJ2-2 TRBV9 few - TGTGCCAGCAGCGTAGAGGTATCGGGTGCCGGGGAGCTGTTTTTT CASSVEVSGAGELFF
TRBJ2-2 TRBV3-1 many - TGTGCCAGCAGCTCAAGAACCGGGGAGCTGTTTTTT CASSSRTGELFF
TRBJ2-2 TRBV4-2 - - TGTGCCAGCAGCCAAGAGATTGGGACACACCCCGGGGAGCTGTTTTTT CASSQEIGTHPGELFF
TRBJ1-5 TRBV30 - - TGTGCCTGGAGTCCCAGCGGCAATCAGCCCCAGCATTTT CAWSPSGNQPQHF
TRBJ2-3 TRBV7-9 many - TGTGCCAGCAGCTTAGTCCCCCCTCCGGATACGCAGTATTTT CASSLVPPPDTQYF
TRBJ2-1 TRBV7-9 many - TGTGCCAGCAGCTCCAGGGGCAGGGGCCCCTCCAATGAGCAGTTCTTC CASSSRGRGPSNEQFF
TRBJ2-1 TRBV10-3 many - TGTGCCATCATGGTGAACAATGAGCAGTTCTTC CAIMVNNEQFF
TRBJ1-2 TRBV6-1 - TRBD1 TGTGCCAGCAGTAAGGGGACAGGGAATAACTATGGCTACACCTTC CASSKGTGNNYGYTF
TRBJ2-5 TRBV6-6 many - TGTGCCAGCAGTTACTCAGGGAGGGAGACCCAGTACTTC CASSYSGRETQYF
TRBJ1-5 TRBV24-1 - - TGTGCCACCAGTGATTCAGTAGGAAATCAGCCCCAGCATTTT CATSDSVGNQPQHF
TRBJ2-3 TRBV7-3 - TRBD2 TGTGCCAGCGCCCCTGATAGCGGGGGCACAGATACGCAGTATTTT CASAPDSGGTDTQYF
TRBJ2-7 TRBV28 many - TGTGCCAGCAGTTCCTACCGGGACACCGCCTACGAGCAGTACTTC CASSSYRDTAYEQYF
TRBJ2-3 TRBV6-5 - TRBD2 TGTGCCAGCAGTTACGGTGCGGGGGGGACCACAGATACGCAGTATTTT CASSYGAGGTTDTQYF
TRBJ1-5 TRBV2 few - TGTGTCAGCAGCCGGGACAGCAATCAGCCCCAGCATTTT CVSSRDSNQPQHF